This T cell receptor beta chain was recovered during a study of OX40 agonist ivuxolimab in advanced cancers. In the study overall: The costimulatory receptor OX40 (CD134) was targeted by ivuxolimab, a fully human IgG2 agonistic monoclonal antibody. The paper describes the monotherapy dose-escalation part (N ≈ 51 patients) of the phase I trial of ivuxolimab. Of the approximately 50 patients in dose escalation, about 20 had hepatocellular carcinoma, some 15 had melanoma, 9 had renal cell carcinoma and 9 had head and neck cancer. Intravenous ivuxolimab was administered to patients every 2 weeks at six dose levels: 0.01, 0.1, 0.3, 1.5, 3 and 10 mg/kg. The purpose of peripheral TCRbeta sequencing was to test whether ivuxolimab changed TCR sequence diversity and led to clonal T-cell expansion. In the dose-escalation cohort, approximately 82% of patients were male, and the mean age was around 65 years with a range of roughly 23 to 79. Prior anti-PD-1, anti-PD-L1 or anti-CTLA-4 therapy was permitted, and checkpoint inhibitors had been received by under 50% of dose-escalation patients. Partial responses were achieved by three dose-escalation patients, of whom one had hepatocellular carcinoma and two had cutaneous melanoma. Overall study outcomes, separate from this receptor: Low levels of normalized T-cell clonal expansion were also seen in some nonresponding patients. At doses of 0.1 to 3.0 mg/kg, clonal expansion of both CD4+ and CD8+ blood T cells was observed from baseline to week 6. After ivuxolimab, more expanded clones were found on average in CD8+ T cells than in CD4+ T cells. Which antigens the clonally expanded peripheral T cells were specific for was not determined. Partial responders in the 0.1-3.0 mg/kg groups had among the lowest normalized peripheral clonal expansion, especially among CD8+ T cells.

The CDR3 numbers 16 residues from cysteine through phenylalanine. The only DNA kept is the CDR3, 48 bases in frame from the first base. At the junction V is shortened by 0 bases and J by 3 bases, with 15 bases in between. The CDR1 and CDR2 encoded by the germline V gene (reference sequence) are GTSNPN and SVGIG. The trial excluded patients who had a history of autoimmune disease or who were on systemic immunosuppression. Peripheral blood for TCR sequencing was collected from all dose cohorts at baseline, on cycle 4 day 1, and on cycle 7 day 1. The samples were taken from a phase I, first-in-human, multicenter, open-label dose-escalation trial of ivuxolimab. Adults with locally advanced or metastatic melanoma, renal cell, hepatocellular, or head and neck squamous cell carcinoma were enrolled in the trial. CD4+ and CD8+ T cells were sorted separately from peripheral blood before TCR sequencing. Genomic DNA was isolated from the sorted cells so that the TCRbeta CDR3 region could be sequenced. The immunoSEQ Assay was used to sequence the TCRbeta CDR3 regions. What TCRdb holds here is the immuneACCESS table cut down to in-frame rearrangements. Part of the clones is not present; checked against another copy, under half of the missing clones reflect an unresolved V gene, and the others are unexplained. The sample data list approximately 86,000 clones, and 86% of these were observed just once. Together, the top ten hold 6% to 8% of the sample.

Remarks on this clone: Its target antigen remains unknown. Base quality data are lacking; no much larger clone is found one base away.

This sequence was found in an adult with an advanced solid tumor such as melanoma, head and neck, liver or kidney cancer. Recombination connected TRBV30 to TRBJ2-1, with TRBD2 as a weak D call on 6 bases. The sample in question was CD4+ or CD8+ T cells sorted from blood, obtained in a trial of the OX40 agonist ivuxolimab. The CDR3 is CAWSVIRGFRYNEQFF. Here is the DNA: TGTGCCTGGAGTGTAATTCGGGGGTTTCGCTACAATGAGCAGTTCTTC. Extended through the reference TRBV30 and TRBJ2-1 proteins, this CDR3 yields the full variable domain: SQTIHQWPATLVQPVGSPLSLECTVEGTSNPNLYWYRQAAGRGLQLLFYSVGIGQISSEVPQNLSASRPQDRQFILSSKKLLLSDSGFYLCAWSVIRGFRYNEQFFGPGTRLTVL.